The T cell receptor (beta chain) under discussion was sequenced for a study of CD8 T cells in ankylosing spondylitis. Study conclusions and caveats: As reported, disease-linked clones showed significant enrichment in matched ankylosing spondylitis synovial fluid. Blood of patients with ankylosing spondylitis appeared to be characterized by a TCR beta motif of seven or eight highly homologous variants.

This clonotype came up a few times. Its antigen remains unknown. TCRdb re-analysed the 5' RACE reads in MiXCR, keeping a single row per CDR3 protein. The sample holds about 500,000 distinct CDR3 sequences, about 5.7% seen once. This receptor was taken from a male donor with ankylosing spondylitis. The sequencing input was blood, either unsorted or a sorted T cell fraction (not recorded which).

As DNA, the CDR3 is TGTGCCAGCAGCCAAGACGGCGAGGGGTATCAGCCCCAGCATTTT. Its protein product is CASSQDGEGYQPQHF. This chain joins TRBV14 and TRBJ1-5, with a tentative D call TRBD1 (5 bases). Germline V gene data show CDR1 as SGHDN and CDR2 as FVKESK. The CDR3 contains 15 residues. V was trimmed by 0 bases and J by 5 bases, leaving 11 bases between them.